This TCR beta chain comes out of a study of OX40 agonist ivuxolimab in advanced cancers. Broader study findings: At doses 0.1 to 3.0 mg/kg, CD4+ and CD8+ clones expanded. Expanded clones tended on average to be more numerous among CD8+ T cells than CD4+.

The method was immunoSEQ multiplex PCR; TCRdb's version includes in-frame clones alone and lacks a portion of them. The table records 50,000 or so clones, 85% to 95% of them present only once. This clone has only a few counts. Its antigen is unidentified. The TCR sequence derives from an adult with an advanced solid tumor such as melanoma, head and neck, liver or kidney cancer. The source was CD4+ or CD8+ T cells sorted from blood, collected in a trial of the OX40 agonist ivuxolimab.

CDR3 sequence: CASSLYRARTDTQYF. The CDR3 coding sequence is TGTGCCAGCAGCTTATACAGGGCCCGCACAGATACGCAGTATTTT. The chain carries TRBV7-2 and TRBJ2-3; D possibly corresponds to TRBD1 (6 bases). Trimming took off 2 bases at V and 1 base at J, with 10 bases between the two ends. The germline gives CDR1 SGHTA, CDR2 FQGNSA. The CDR3 extends over 15 amino acids.